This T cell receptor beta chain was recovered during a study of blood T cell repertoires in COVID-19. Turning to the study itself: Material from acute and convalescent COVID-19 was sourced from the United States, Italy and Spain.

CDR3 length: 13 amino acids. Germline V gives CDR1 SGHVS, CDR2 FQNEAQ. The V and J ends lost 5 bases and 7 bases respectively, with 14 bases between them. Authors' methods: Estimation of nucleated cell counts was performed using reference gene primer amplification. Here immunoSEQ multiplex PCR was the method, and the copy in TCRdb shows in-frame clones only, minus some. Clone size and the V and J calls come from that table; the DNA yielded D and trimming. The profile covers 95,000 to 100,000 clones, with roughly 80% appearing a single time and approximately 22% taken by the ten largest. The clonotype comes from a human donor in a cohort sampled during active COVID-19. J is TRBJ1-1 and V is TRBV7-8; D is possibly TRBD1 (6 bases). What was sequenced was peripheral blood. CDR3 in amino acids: CASSLGQKGEAFF. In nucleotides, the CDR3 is TGTGCCAGCAGCCTTGGACAGAAGGGTGAAGCTTTCTTT.